The next 9 T cell receptor beta chains were all read from a single sample in a study of CD8+ T cells in alopecia areata. Sequencing templates came from extracted RNA that was reverse transcribed into cDNA. Sequencing used immunoSEQ multiplex PCR; TCRdb keeps in-frame clones, though not all of them. The sample carries about 160,000 clones, around 71% recorded once. Treatment of the sample: oral pan-JAK inhibitor, 5-10 mg twice daily. The sequencing used CD4+ T cells sorted from blood, collected at week 4, from a patient treated with tofacitinib. Receptor source: a human donor with alopecia areata.

The chain carries TRBV9 and TRBJ1-2; no definite D call. The germline V and J ends were trimmed by 3 bases and 4 bases, with 10 bases remaining between them. The CDR3 runs to 13 residues. Germline V gives CDR1 SGDLS, CDR2 YYNGEE. In DNA form, the CDR3 reads TGTGCCAGCAGCGATTTATCTAGCTATGGCTACACCTTC. This translates into CASSDLSSYGYTF.

Written as DNA, the CDR3 is TGTGCCAGCAGCTTAGTTTCACCTAGCACAGATACGCAGTATTTT. Its translation is CASSLVSPSTDTQYF. The chain recombines TRBV7-6 with TRBJ2-3; D not resolved. The V gene lost 1 base and the J gene lost 0 bases, with 8 bases spanning the gap. Germline values: CDR1 SGHVS, CDR2 FNYEAQ. The CDR3 has 15 amino acids.

V is TRBV6-6 and J is TRBJ2-1; D may match TRBD1 or TRBD2 (6 bases each). CDR3 length equals 15 residues. Germline V gene data show CDR1 as MNHNY and CDR2 as SVGAGI (reference sequence). V was clipped by 7 bases and J by 1 base, with 14 bases between them. CDR3 nucleotide sequence: TGTGCCAGCACCCCAGAAGGGGGGTCCTACAATGAGCAGTTCTTC. Translating it yields CASTPEGGSYNEQFF.

This chain connects TRBV5-1 to TRBJ2-2, with TRBD1 identical over 8 bases. This CDR3 comprises 18 residues. V lost 0 bases, J lost 7 bases, and 14 bases stayed unmatched. Per the germline V gene, CDR1 is SGHRS and CDR2 is YFSETQ. The CDR3 bases are TGCGCCAGCAGCTTGGCCCCATCTCCTGGGACAGGTATCGGGGAGCTGTTTTTT. Its protein product is CASSLAPSPGTGIGELFF.

A single count supports this clone. CDR3 sequence: CASSAPTSEYTDTQYF. The CDR3 bases are TGTGCCAGCAGCGCTCCGACTAGCGAGTACACAGATACGCAGTATTTT. The rearrangement links TRBV9 to TRBJ2-3; 8 bases align to TRBD2. The germline V gene encodes CDR1 SGDLS and CDR2 YYNGEE. The junction had 8 bases not matched to a gene; V was cut back by 3 bases and J by 2 bases. This CDR3 has 16 residues.

This clone was seen only a few times. This sequence joins TRBV4-2 and TRBJ1-3; D is possibly TRBD1 (6 bases). The CDR3 length is 14 residues. The germline V gene has CDR1 LGHNA and CDR2 YNFKEQ. The ends were cut back, 6 bases at V and 3 bases at J, with 12 bases in the middle. The chain's CDR3 is CASSKDRSGNTIYF. The CDR3 DNA sequence: TGTGCCAGCAGTAAAGACAGGAGTGGAAACACCATATATTTT.

This clone was counted a few times. V gene TRBV7-2 combines with J gene TRBJ1-1; 8 bases match TRBD1. J was trimmed by 0 bases and V by 5 bases; bases with no gene match: 11. CDR3 length equals 17 residues. Germline lookup yields CDR1 SGHTA and CDR2 FQGNSA. The CDR3 DNA reads as TGTGCCAGCAGCGTACCTCAGGGGGCAAGAATGAACACTGAAGCTTTCTTT. Its protein product is CASSVPQGARMNTEAFF.

The rearrangement uses TRBV29-1 and TRBJ1-1; TRBD1 agrees at 9 bases. The J segment lost 0 bases and the V segment lost 3 bases, leaving 5 bases of the junction unmatched. This CDR3 is 15 amino acids long. CDR1 and CDR2 from the germline V gene are SQVTM and ANQGSEA. The CDR3 DNA reads as TGCAGCGTTGATAGTGGACAGGGGATGAACACTGAAGCTTTCTTT. The encoded protein is CSVDSGQGMNTEAFF.

The chain has TRBV29-1 and TRBJ1-5; unclear D gene. V lost 7 bases and J 0 bases, leaving 7 bases between the germline ends. The CDR3 covers 12 residues. CDR1 and CDR2 (germline): SQVTM, ANQGSEA. Written as DNA, the CDR3 is TGCAGCGCTTCCAGTAGCAATCAGCCCCAGCATTTT. Translating it yields CSASSSNQPQHF. Using reference TRBV29-1 and TRBJ1-5 for the parts outside the CDR3, the full variable domain is SAVISQKPSRDICQRGTSLTIQCQVDSQVTMMFWYRQQPGQSLTLIATANQGSEATYESGFVIDKFPISRPNLTFSTLTVSNMSPEDSSIYLCSASSSNQPQHFGDGTRLSIL.